The T cell receptor (beta chain) under discussion was sequenced for a study of regulatory T cells in long-lasting Graves disease. Findings and limits, study-wide: Newly diagnosed Graves' patients had higher TCR diversity than persistent ones. Persistent disease favored TRBV28, TRBJ1-2 and TRBJ2-5.

Remarks on this clonotype: The antigen remains undetermined.

Time point given: newly diagnosed GD, antithyroid drugs for less than 3 months. PBMC-derived RNA was used for the TCR library. Germline CDR1 SGHNT, CDR2 YYREEE (reference sequence). With 4 bases clipped from V and 4 bases from J, the junction kept 12 bases outside the gene matches. This CDR3 contains 16 residues. Building the TCR beta libraries relied on iRepertoire HTBI primers, and CDR3 regions underwent Arm-PCR. Using its own MiXCR run on the multiplex PCR reads, TCRdb lists one record per CDR3 protein. The table lists 250,000 or so distinct CDR3 sequences, 20% of them singletons. The origin of this receptor is a female donor with Graves disease. The sample was peripheral blood mononuclear cells (PBMCs), taken at new diagnosis, from a patient treated with antithyroid drugs. This sequence joins TRBV5-4 and TRBJ2-7, with 9 positions matching TRBD2. CDR3 sequence: CASSPERGAWDYEQYF. CDR3 DNA: TGTGCCAGCAGCCCTGAGCGGGGGGCTTGGGATTACGAGCAGTACTTC.